These 32 T cell receptor beta chains share one sample of origin, sequenced in a study of T cell responses to AZD1222 COVID-19 vaccine. Assay: immunoSEQ multiplex PCR; the TCRdb copy retains only in-frame clones and omits some. The sample has roughly 200,000 clones; approximately 94% are singletons. Material: peripheral blood, obtained 28 days after the second dose of the MenACWY control vaccine. The receptors were gathered from an adult who received the MenACWY meningococcal vaccine as a control.

The gene calls are TRBV10-2 and TRBJ1-3, with D hard to call. The CDR3 extends over 15 amino acids. V lost 4 bases to trimming and J lost 4 bases, with 14 bases between them. CDR1 is WSHSY and CDR2 is SAAADI in the germline V gene. This CDR3 is CASSVSDLGGNTIYF. The CDR3 DNA reads TGCGCCAGCAGTGTTTCGGACTTAGGGGGAAACACCATATATTTT.

J is TRBJ2-7 and V is TRBV28; 7 nucleotides agree with TRBD1. Trimming took 5 bases from V and 6 from J; bases not matched to a gene: 7. CDR3 size: 13 residues. Germline values: CDR1 MDHEN, CDR2 SYDVKM. The CDR3 DNA reads TGTGCCAGCAGTCCGCAAACAGGGGTCGAGCAGTACTTC. The encoded protein is CASSPQTGVEQYF.

The chain combines TRBV9 with TRBJ1-3, with 9 bases fitting TRBD1. After removal of 3 bases from V and 1 base from J, the junction contained 5 bases not matched to a gene. Germline CDR1 reads SGDLS; CDR2 reads YYNGEE. This CDR3 has 16 residues. This chain's CDR3 is CASSATGTGSGNTIYF. The CDR3 region has the DNA TGTGCCAGCAGCGCGACCGGGACAGGGTCTGGAAACACCATATATTTT.

This clone has a single count. This chain uses TRBV12-3 or TRBV12-4 with TRBJ2-1; D is unresolved. V was cut by 6 bases and J by 0 bases, with 6 bases left in between. The CDR3 has 13 amino acids. CDR3 nucleotides: TGTGCCAGCAGGGACGGCTCCTACAATGAGCAGTTCTTC. This gives the protein CASRDGSYNEQFF.

The chain carries TRBV10-1 and TRBJ1-5; D might be TRBD1 (5 bases). The germline V and J ends were trimmed by 10 bases and 0 bases, with 25 bases remaining between them. The germline gives CDR1 WNHNN, CDR2 SYGVQD (reference sequence). The CDR3 totals 18 residues. The CDR3 loop reads CATGARLPRPYSNQPQHF. CDR3 DNA: TGCGCCACTGGGGCCCGGCTCCCCCGCCCTTATAGCAATCAGCCCCAGCATTTT.

The V gene is TRBV27, the J gene TRBJ2-1, with TRBD2 matching over 12 bases. Germline trimming cut 8 bases from V and 7 bases from J; bases unmatched to any gene: 15. CDR3 length: 17 residues. Germline lookup yields CDR1 MNHEY and CDR2 SMNVEV (reference sequence). The DNA of the CDR3 is TGTGCCAGCTCCTCCTTTGGGCTAGCGGGAGGGGGGAATGAGCAGTTCTTC. Translation gives CASSSFGLAGGGNEQFF.

This chain connects TRBV30 to TRBJ1-1, with D possibly matching TRBD1 (6 bases). The CDR3 extends over 14 amino acids. Germline V CDR1 and CDR2: GTSNPN, SVGIG (reference sequence). Trimming took off 3 bases at V and 3 bases at J, with 14 bases between the two ends. CDR3 protein: CAWRGQGRDTEAFF. Here the CDR3 DNA reads TGTGCCTGGAGGGGGCAGGGGCGGGACACTGAAGCTTTCTTT.

The rearrangement links TRBV5-1 to TRBJ1-4; TRBD1 might be the D (6 bases). Between the trimmed V and J ends, which lost 0 bases and 8 bases, there was a span of 11 bases. The CDR3 spans 14 residues. Germline loops: CDR1 SGHRS, CDR2 YFSETQ. In DNA form, the CDR3 reads TGCGCCAGCAGCTTGGCCGCAGGGGAGGAAAAACTGTTTTTT. Translated, it gives CASSLAAGEEKLFF.

This clone was detected once. J is TRBJ1-2 and V is TRBV5-1, with D tentatively TRBD1 (6 bases). From germline, CDR1 is SGHRS and CDR2 YFSETQ. The V gene lost 0 bases and the J gene lost 2 bases, with 11 bases spanning the gap. The CDR3 spans 15 residues. The CDR3 spells CASSLDPGQNYGYTF. For the CDR3, the DNA is TGCGCCAGCAGCTTGGACCCGGGACAAAACTATGGCTACACCTTC.

This clone is a singleton in its sample. The chain uses TRBV5-4 and TRBJ1-2; D gene ambiguous. Germline values: CDR1 SGHNT, CDR2 YYREEE (reference sequence). This CDR3 spans 12 amino acids. V was cut by 2 bases and J by 7 bases, with 9 bases left in between. CDR3 DNA: TGTGCCAGCAGCTTAGACCCGAGTGGCTACACCTTC. Its translation is CASSLDPSGYTF.

The rearrangement links TRBV11-2 to TRBJ1-3; tentatively, D is TRBD1 (6 bases). The germline V and J ends were trimmed by 3 bases and 8 bases, with 20 bases remaining between them. Germline V gene sequence: CDR1 SGHAT, CDR2 FQNNGV. The CDR3 is 16 residues long. The CDR3, as DNA: TGTGCCAGCAGCTTTTCGAGACAGGCTTTTATGGACACCATATATTTT. Residues: CASSFSRQAFMDTIYF.

V and J are TRBV5-6 and TRBJ2-7; a possible D gene is TRBD2 (5 bases). The CDR3 has 13 residues. V lost 6 bases and J 2 bases, leaving 12 bases between the germline ends. Germline CDR1 SGHDT, CDR2 YYEEEE. The chain's CDR3 is CASTSRRAYEQYF. The CDR3 DNA is TGTGCCAGCACTTCGCGGCGGGCCTACGAGCAGTACTTC.

This clone was counted a few times. This chain links TRBV6-5 with TRBJ1-2; D is undetermined. Germline V gives CDR1 MNHEY, CDR2 SVGAGI. This CDR3 has 15 amino acids. The V end was cut by 4 bases, the J end by 2 bases, with 14 bases between. The CDR3 DNA is TGTGCCAGCAGTTTCTCCTTAGGCCTGAACTATGGCTACACCTTC. It translates to CASSFSLGLNYGYTF.

The chain has TRBV6-5 and TRBJ1-1, with D unresolved. This CDR3 is built from 12 residues. From germline, CDR1 is MNHEY and CDR2 SVGAGI. Trimming took 4 bases from V and 3 from J, leaving 6 bases between them. CDR3 region: CASSFGDTEAFF. CDR3 coding DNA: TGTGCCAGCAGTTTTGGAGACACTGAAGCTTTCTTT.

V and J are TRBV7-3 and TRBJ2-7, with no clear D. This CDR3 contains 12 residues. The germline V and J ends were trimmed by 3 bases and 3 bases, with 6 bases remaining between them. Germline CDR1 is SGHTA and CDR2 is FQGTGA. CDR3 protein: CASSLIDYEQYF. The CDR3 DNA is TGTGCCAGCAGCTTGATCGACTACGAGCAGTACTTC.

This clone showed up just once. The chain combines TRBV10-3 with TRBJ2-7, with 7 bases matching TRBD1. The V gene's germline CDR1 is ENHRY and CDR2 SYGVKD. The CDR3 is 14 amino acids. Unmatched junction bases numbered 4, after V lost 4 bases and J lost 1 base. CDR3 bases: TGTGCCATCAGTGGGGGCAGGGGGTCCTACGAGCAGTACTTC. Translation gives CAISGGRGSYEQYF.

V and J are TRBV7-2 and TRBJ2-1; D may be TRBD1 (7 bases). Germline V gene data show CDR1 as SGHTA and CDR2 as FQGNSA. The CDR3 has 16 amino acids. Trimming pared 5 bases from V and 7 bases from J, leaving 21 bases between. The CDR3 DNA is TGTGCCAGCAGCCCTACCGTGGCAGGGGGGTATAATGAGCAGTTCTTC. Protein product: CASSPTVAGGYNEQFF.

The rearrangement links TRBV3-1 (or the pseudogene TRBV3-2) to TRBJ1-5; D is uncertain. Trimming took 1 base from V and 7 from J, leaving 5 bases between them. Germline V gives CDR1 LGHDT, CDR2 YNNKEL (reference sequence). This CDR3 contains 12 residues. CDR3 in amino acids: CASSQGRQPQHF. CDR3 DNA sequence: TGTGCCAGCAGCCAAGGAAGGCAGCCCCAGCATTTT.

As DNA, the CDR3 is TGTGCCAGCAGCCCGACAGAGCCCTATGGCTACACCTTC. Amino acids: CASSPTEPYGYTF. The gene calls are TRBV28 and TRBJ1-2; tentative D call: TRBD1 (5 bases). The CDR3 has 13 amino acids. Looked up from germline, CDR1 is MDHEN and CDR2 is SYDVKM. V was cut by 6 bases and J by 4 bases, with 12 bases left in between.

The chain links TRBV19 to TRBJ2-1; perhaps TRBD1 as D (5 bases). V was clipped by 5 bases and J by 6 bases, with 20 bases between them. The CDR3 contains 16 residues. Germline CDR1 reads LNHDA; CDR2 reads SQIVND (reference sequence). The CDR3 nucleotides are TGTGCCAGTAGTCCAATAGGGGAAGTCGATTTCAATGAGCAGTTCTTC. Translation gives CASSPIGEVDFNEQFF.

The J gene is TRBJ1-3, the V gene TRBV6-5; D gene ambiguous. Trimming shortened V by 5 bases and J by 0 bases, and 11 bases separated the two germline ends. This CDR3 spans 15 amino acids. Germline values: CDR1 MNHEY, CDR2 SVGAGI. The CDR3 DNA reads TGTGCCAGCAGTCCGTGGGAGCCCTCTGGAAACACCATATATTTT. Translating gives CASSPWEPSGNTIYF.

V is TRBV21-1 and J is TRBJ1-4; no check of the table's D call, TRBD1, against the DNA was made. TRBV21-1 constitutes a pseudogene. The CDR3 loop spans 17 amino acids. This CDR3 is CASSKERAQGTNEKLFF. The CDR3 DNA is TGTGCCAGCAGCAAAGAAAGAGCTCAGGGGACTAATGAAAAACTGTTTTTT.

This chain uses TRBV19 with TRBJ2-7; 9 bases map to TRBD1. CDR1 and CDR2 from the germline V gene are LNHDA and SQIVND (reference sequence). The CDR3 is 15 residues long. V shed 4 bases, J shed 0 bases, and the junction held 4 bases outside the gene matches. This CDR3 is CASSTGTGSSYEQYF. The CDR3 nucleotides are TGTGCCAGTAGTACCGGGACAGGGAGCTCCTACGAGCAGTACTTC.

CDR3: CASSPGASTDTQYF. CDR3 nucleotides: TGTGCCAGTAGTCCGGGAGCTTCCACAGATACGCAGTATTTT. The chain is built from TRBV19 and TRBJ2-3, with D possibly matching TRBD2 (6 bases). V dropped 5 bases and J dropped 2 bases, with 11 bases sitting between them. From germline, CDR1 is LNHDA and CDR2 SQIVND (reference sequence). The CDR3 length is 14 residues.

V is TRBV27 and J is TRBJ2-7; D unresolved. This CDR3 has 14 residues. Germline loops: CDR1 MNHEY, CDR2 SMNVEV (reference sequence). Trimming pared 2 bases from V and 0 bases from J, leaving 8 bases between. This CDR3 reads CASSLEGYSYEQYF. The CDR3 DNA sequence: TGTGCCAGCAGTTTAGAAGGGTACTCCTACGAGCAGTACTTC.

This rearrangement joins TRBV18 to TRBJ2-7; TRBD1 aligns across 7 bases. The germline CDR1 and CDR2 sequences are KGHSH and LQKENI. J gave up 5 bases and V 3 bases, and 13 bases lay outside the gene matches. The CDR3 covers 16 residues. CDR3 sequence: CASSPTQGPPLDEQYF. Here the CDR3 DNA reads TGTGCCAGCTCACCGACACAGGGGCCCCCATTAGACGAGCAGTACTTC.

The chain combines TRBV19 with TRBJ2-4, with a possible D match to TRBD1 (6 bases). Germline CDR1 LNHDA, CDR2 SQIVND (reference sequence). The CDR3 consists of 18 residues. Trimming took 4 bases from V and 1 from J, leaving 20 bases between them. The CDR3 nucleotides are TGTGCCAGTAGTAATCAGGGGATATCAATATTGGCCAAAAACATTCAGTACTTC. Its protein product is CASSNQGISILAKNIQYF.

This chain connects TRBV5-1 to TRBJ2-1; 15 bases are a match to TRBD2. Germline V gives CDR1 SGHRS, CDR2 YFSETQ. Germline trimming cut 0 bases from V and 12 bases from J; bases unmatched to any gene: 7. The CDR3 runs 16 residues. The CDR3 sequence: CASSLAGTSGRRGQFF. CDR3 nucleotide sequence: TGCGCCAGCAGCTTGGCCGGGACTAGCGGGAGGAGGGGGCAGTTCTTC.

The chain links TRBV30 to TRBJ1-6; 10 nucleotides line up with TRBD1. The CDR3 has 13 amino acids. Germline values: CDR1 GTSNPN, CDR2 SVGIG (reference sequence). Trimming removed 4 bases from V and 7 bases from J; junction bases left unmatched: 1. CDR3 loop: CAWTGQGNSPLHF. The DNA for the CDR3 is TGTGCCTGGACGGGACAGGGGAATTCACCCCTCCACTTT.

V usage is TRBV7-9 and J usage is TRBJ1-4; D is undetermined. V shed 1 base and J shed 7 bases, with 10 bases lying between them. The length of the CDR3 is 14 residues. Per germline, CDR1 SEHNR and CDR2 FQNEAQ (reference sequence). Here the CDR3 reads CASSLGLLGEKLFF. The CDR3 DNA follows: TGTGCCAGCAGCTTAGGACTTTTGGGTGAAAAACTGTTTTTT.

The gene calls are TRBV6-2 or TRBV6-3 and TRBJ1-1, with a possible D match to TRBD1 (6 bases). Germline-derived CDR1 and CDR2 are MNHEY and SVGEGT. The CDR3 has 14 amino acids. V was pared by 6 bases and J by 1 base, with 12 bases between. As DNA, the CDR3 is TGTGCCAGCAGCAGGGGATTGGGGAACACTGAAGCTTTCTTT. As protein: CASSRGLGNTEAFF.

The chain is built from TRBV13 and TRBJ2-7; tentatively, D is TRBD2 (5 bases). Deletions cut 5 bases from V and 4 bases from J, with 15 bases between. The CDR3 totals 14 residues. Germline CDR1 is PRHDT and CDR2 is FYEKMQ (reference sequence). This chain's CDR3 is CASSAVGELYEQYF. CDR3 sequence (DNA): TGTGCCAGCAGCGCCGTCGGGGAACTGTACGAGCAGTACTTC.